These T cell receptor beta chains were read from a single sample in a study of tumor-infiltrating lymphocytes in primary liver carcinoma. TCRdb ran MiXCR on the multiplex PCR reads and lists one entry per CDR3 protein. The sample has about 210,000 distinct CDR3 sequences; approximately 65% are singletons. The sequenced sample consisted of peripheral blood. Receptors originate from a woman aged 55-70 years with primary liver carcinoma and hepatitis B virus infection. Both conserved end residues are part of each CDR3. The D gene is left open where the match is weak. A clone size is listed for some rows: how often the clone was seen (once, few, many), or a class if it is expanded.

D: NA
J: TRBJ1-1
V: TRBV28
size: NA
CDR3: CASSFFTGRSEAFF
DNA: TGTGCCAGCAGTTTCTTTACAGGGCGGAGTGAAGCTTTCTTT

D: NA
J: TRBJ2-7
V: TRBV4-1
size: NA
CDR3: CAIKTRTESFYEQYF
DNA: TGCGCCATCAAAACCCGGACGGAGAGCTTCTACGAGCAGTACTTC

D: TRBD1
J: TRBJ2-7
V: TRBV5-4
size: once
CDR3: CASIRDSTYEQYF
DNA: TGTGCCAGCATTAGGGACAGTACCTACGAGCAGTACTTC

D: TRBD1
J: TRBJ1-5
V: TRBV4-1
size: many
CDR3: CASSASGTGNSNQPQHF
DNA: TGCGCCAGCAGCGCATCCGGGACAGGAAATAGCAATCAGCCCCAGCATTTT

D: NA
J: TRBJ2-1
V: TRBV6-1
size: NA
CDR3: CASSEIGDTPEQFF
DNA: TGTGCCAGCAGTGAAATTGGGGACACCCCGGAGCAGTTCTTC

D: NA
J: TRBJ2-3
V: TRBV6-1
size: many
CDR3: CASSAGLWTDTQYF
DNA: TGTGCCAGCAGTGCCGGACTATGGACAGATACGCAGTATTTT

D: TRBD1
J: TRBJ1-2
V: TRBV30
size: few
CDR3: CAWSDSGQVNYGYTF
DNA: TGTGCCTGGAGTGACTCGGGACAGGTTAACTATGGCTACACCTTC

D: NA
J: TRBJ2-7
V: TRBV11-2
size: NA
CDR3: CASSQLGQTQYF
DNA: TGTGCCAGCAGCCAGCTCGGACAGACGCAGTACTTC

D: TRBD2
J: TRBJ2-2
V: TRBV29-1
size: once
CDR3: CSVGSGGDGTWDLFF
DNA: TGCAGCGTGGGGTCGGGGGGAGACGGCACCTGGGATCTGTTTTTT

D: TRBD1
J: TRBJ2-1
V: TRBV29-1
size: NA
CDR3: CSIEQGYVGEQFF
DNA: TGTAGCATCGAACAGGGGTACGTGGGTGAGCAGTTCTTC

D: NA
J: TRBJ2-7
V: TRBV29-1
size: few
CDR3: CSVEVGQGPGGQYF
DNA: TGCAGTGTTGAAGTAGGGCAGGGCCCGGGCGGGCAGTACTTC

D: TRBD2
J: TRBJ2-3
V: TRBV11-2
size: NA
CDR3: CASSLDRLAGVYDTQYF
DNA: TGTGCCAGCAGCTTAGACCGACTAGCGGGAGTGTACGATACGCAGTATTTT

D: NA
J: TRBJ2-7
V: TRBV21-1
size: few
CDR3: CATRAGSGYEQYF
DNA: TGTGCCACCAGGGCGGGGTCAGGGTACGAGCAGTACTTC

D: NA
J: TRBJ2-2
V: TRBV11-2
size: NA
CDR3: CASRPLRGREYTGKLFF
DNA: TGTGCCAGCCGACCCCTAAGGGGCAGGGAATACACCGGGAAGCTGTTTTTT

D: NA
J: TRBJ2-1
V: TRBV6-6
size: many
CDR3: CAGSQTGGTNEQFF
DNA: TGTGCCGGAAGTCAGACAGGAGGTACCAATGAGCAGTTCTTC

D: NA
J: TRBJ2-2
V: TRBV5-1
size: once
CDR3: CASSSLLQGTWDTGELFF
DNA: TGCGCCAGCAGCTCCCTTTTACAGGGGACTTGGGACACCGGGGAGCTGTTTTTT

D: NA
J: TRBJ1-1
V: TRBV5-1
size: NA
CDR3: CASSLEQTDTEAFF
DNA: TGCGCCAGCAGCTTGGAACAGACGGACACTGAAGCTTTCTTT

D: NA
J: TRBJ2-2
V: TRBV5-4
size: few
CDR3: CVSSLSSTGELFF
DNA: TGTGTCAGCAGCTTGTCAAGCACCGGGGAGCTGTTTTTT

D: TRBD1
J: TRBJ1-2
V: TRBV6-5
size: many
CDR3: CASSRQGGTAYGYTF
DNA: TGTGCCAGCAGTCGACAGGGGGGGACTGCCTATGGCTACACCTTC

D: NA
J: TRBJ2-3
V: TRBV2
size: once
CDR3: CANSSTDTQYF
DNA: TGTGCCAACAGCTCAACGGATACGCAGTATTTT

D: TRBD1
J: TRBJ1-2
V: TRBV7-8
size: NA
CDR3: CASSRVLGQANYGYTF
DNA: TGTGCCAGCAGTCGTGTCTTGGGACAGGCGAACTATGGCTACACCTTC

D: NA
J: TRBJ2-7
V: TRBV18
size: NA
CDR3: CASSITGKSSYKQYF
DNA: TGTGCCAGCTCAATTACAGGGAAGAGCTCCTACAAGCAGTACTTC

D: NA
J: TRBJ2-7
V: TRBV11-2
size: NA
CDR3: CASSPPLVHSFRYEQYF
DNA: TGTGCCAGCAGCCCGCCCCTCGTTCACAGTTTTAGGTACGAGCAGTACTTC

D: NA
J: TRBJ1-1
V: TRBV11-1
size: NA
CDR3: CASSLRVTGEASF
DNA: TGTGCCAGCAGCTTACGGGTTACGGGCGAAGCTTCCTTT

D: NA
J: TRBJ2-5
V: TRBV29-1
size: many
CDR3: CSARPAETQYF
DNA: TGCAGCGCCCGGCCAGCAGAGACCCAGTACTTC

D: NA
J: TRBJ1-1
V: TRBV11-1
size: medium-sized
CDR3: CASSFFGAANTEAFF
DNA: TGTGCCAGCAGCTTTTTTGGGGCAGCGAACACTGAAGCTTTCTTT

D: TRBD1
J: TRBJ2-7
V: TRBV4-1
size: NA
CDR3: CASSQEDRDQSEQYF
DNA: TGCGCCAGCAGCCAAGAGGACAGGGACCAGTCGGAGCAGTACTTC

D: NA
J: TRBJ2-1
V: TRBV5-4
size: NA
CDR3: CVSSLELSNEQFF
DNA: TGTGTCAGCAGCTTGGAGCTTTCCAATGAGCAGTTCTTC

D: NA
J: TRBJ2-5
V: TRBV7-8
size: NA
CDR3: CASSSREGAETQYF
DNA: TGTGCCAGCAGCTCCAGGGAAGGGGCCGAGACCCAGTACTTC